This entry describes one T cell receptor beta chain. The source of the sample is a study of OX40 agonist ivuxolimab in advanced cancers. The table came from immunoSEQ multiplex PCR; TCRdb's copy has only in-frame clones and leaves some out. The sample records some 95,000 clones, 70% to 85% being singletons. V was clipped by 2 bases and J by 6 bases, with 22 bases between them. The CDR3 is made up of 17 amino acids. The chain is built from TRBV23-1 and TRBJ1-2; no firm D call. TRBV23-1 is sorted into the ORF group, with uncertain function. The sample consisted of CD4+ or CD8+ T cells sorted from blood, taken in a trial of the OX40 agonist ivuxolimab. The TCR originated in an adult with an advanced solid tumor such as melanoma, head and neck, liver or kidney cancer. CDR3 sequence reads: CASSQEFLSGVRHGYTF. The CDR3 region has the DNA TGCGCCAGCAGTCAAGAATTTCTATCTGGTGTGAGGCATGGCTACACCTTC.